This T cell receptor beta chain was found in a study of OX40 agonist ivuxolimab in advanced cancers. Trimming stripped 2 bases from V and 1 base from J, with 15 bases between. Per the germline V gene, CDR1 is SGDLS and CDR2 is YYNGEE. The CDR3 has 16 amino acids. Prior autoimmune disease or systemic immunosuppression barred patients. Method: immunoSEQ multiplex PCR; TCRdb's copy keeps in-frame clones and lacks some. The repertoire holds 55,000 to 75,000 clones, with roughly four fifths as singletons. The TCR was taken from an adult with an advanced solid tumor such as melanoma, head and neck, liver or kidney cancer. This chain uses TRBV9 with TRBJ2-5, with D perhaps matching TRBD2 (5 bases). Here the sequenced sample was CD4+ or CD8+ T cells sorted from blood, taken in a trial of the OX40 agonist ivuxolimab. The CDR3 here is CASSVSPSYGQETQYF. The CDR3 bases are TGTGCCAGCAGCGTCTCTCCTAGCTACGGCCAAGAGACCCAGTACTTC. The full variable domain, its missing parts supplied by reference TRBV9 and TRBJ2-5, is DSGVTQTPKHLITATGQRVTLRCSPRSGDLSVYWYQQSLDQGLQFLIQYYNGEERAKGNILERFSAQQFPDLHSELNLSSLELGDSALYFCASSVSPSYGQETQYFGPGTRLLVL.